A selection of T cell receptor beta chains follows, all from one sample in a study of CD8+ T cells in alopecia areata. Here immunoSEQ multiplex PCR was the method, and the copy in TCRdb shows in-frame clones only, minus some. The repertoire consists of 13,000 or so clones, with about 56% occurring once and the leading ten covering 10% to 15%. Sequencing input: skin. The receptors shown here come from a human donor with alopecia areata. CDR3s include the opening cysteine and the closing phenylalanine or tryptophan. D genes are given only for firm matches. Rows give clone size only sometimes, using once, few, many, or a class for an expanded clone.

TRBV7-2	TRBJ2-1	TRBD2	few	CASSLMGGDEQFF	TGTGCCAGCAGCTTAATGGGAGGGGATGAGCAGTTCTTC
TRBV29-1	TRBJ2-2	.	few	CSVEDPDTRGGELFF	TGCAGCGTTGAAGATCCGGATACCCGCGGCGGGGAGCTGTTTTTT
TRBV7-2	TRBJ2-3	.	few	CASSQGYTWGEQYF	TGTGCCAGCAGCCAGGGATACACATGGGGGGAGCAGTATTTT
TRBV29-1	TRBJ2-7	.	.	CSVEVFAGAYEQYF	TGCAGCGTTGAAGTTTTTGCAGGAGCGTACGAGCAGTACTTC
TRBV2	TRBJ1-1	.	.	CASKEAQQNTEAFF	TGTGCCAGCAAGGAGGCGCAGCAGAACACTGAAGCTTTCTTT
TRBV11-3	TRBJ2-1	.	few	CASRGQGPNNEQFF	TGTGCCAGCAGAGGGCAGGGACCCAACAATGAGCAGTTCTTC
TRBV6-5	TRBJ2-2	.	.	CASSEKDRHGELFF	TGTGCCAGCAGTGAAAAGGATCGGCACGGGGAGCTGTTTTTT
TRBV27	TRBJ1-1	TRBD1	few	CASSLGAGGLNTEAFF	TGTGCCAGCAGTTTAGGGGCAGGGGGCTTGAACACTGAAGCTTTCTTT
TRBV2	TRBJ2-3	TRBD2	.	CASSLAGGSDTQYF	TGTGCCAGCAGCTTAGCGGGAGGGTCGGATACGCAGTATTTT
TRBV5-6	TRBJ2-1	.	.	CASSLATIQFF	TGTGCCAGCAGCTTGGCGACTATTCAGTTCTTC